The rows below give T cell receptor beta chains drawn from one sample of a study of T cell responses to AZD1222 COVID-19 vaccine. Produced via immunoSEQ multiplex PCR; TCRdb's table is partial and in-frame only. Of about 90,000 clones listed, around nine tenths are singletons. The specimen comprised peripheral blood, sampled 28 days after the second AZD1222 dose. These receptors came from an adult who received the AZD1222 COVID-19 vaccine. Each CDR3 is given with its conserved first and last residue. Each record gives: V gene, D gene, clone size, J gene, CDR3 DNA, CDR3 protein. The D gene is left open where the match is weak. The size of a clone is reported for some rows only, either as once, few or many, or as a class for expanded clones.

TRBV27	TRBD1	few	TRBJ2-7	TGTGGGACGGGACAGGGTCTCTACGAGCAGTACTTC	CGTGQGLYEQYF
TRBV6-6	NA	NA	TRBJ2-3	TGTGCCAGCAGGGGAGTGGGCACAGATACGCAGTATTTT	CASRGVGTDTQYF
TRBV4-3	NA	NA	TRBJ2-7	TGCGCCAGCAGCCCCGACCAGGACAGACTATACGAGCAGTACTTC	CASSPDQDRLYEQYF
TRBV4-1	TRBD1	once	TRBJ1-6	TGCGCCAGCAGCCCCCCCCGGACAGGGAACTCACCCCTCCACTTT	CASSPPRTGNSPLHF
TRBV7-2	TRBD2	NA	TRBJ2-7	TGTGCCAGCAGCTTCCGGGGGGGATCTCAAGACGAGCAGTACTTC	CASSFRGGSQDEQYF
TRBV11-2	TRBD1	NA	TRBJ1-6	TGTGCCAGCAGCTTATCCGGGACAGCGAAGAATTCACCCCTCCACTTT	CASSLSGTAKNSPLHF
TRBV27	TRBD1	NA	TRBJ1-2	TGTGCCAGCAGCCGGGACAGGGCTACAAACTATGGCTACACCTTC	CASSRDRATNYGYTF
TRBV5-5	NA	NA	TRBJ1-5	TGTGCCAGCAGCTTGATGGCCGGGATTAGCAATCAGCCCCAGCATTTT	CASSLMAGISNQPQHF
TRBV18	NA	once	TRBJ2-7	TGTGCCAGCTCACCACCCGGAGGCTCCTACGAGCAGTACTTC	CASSPPGGSYEQYF
TRBV12-3/TRBV12-4	NA	NA	TRBJ1-2	TGTTTTAACTATGGCTACACCTTC	CFNYGYTF
TRBV3-1/TRBV3-2	NA	NA	TRBJ1-1	TGTGCCAGCAGTCGGAACACTGAAGCTTTCTTT	CASSRNTEAFF
TRBV19	NA	NA	TRBJ1-1	TGTGCCAGTAGTACGTCGAGGACTGAAGCTTTCTTT	CASSTSRTEAFF
TRBV5-1	TRBD1	NA	TRBJ1-4	TGCGCCAGCAGCACCGGACAGGGACTTAATGAAAAACTGTTTTTT	CASSTGQGLNEKLFF
TRBV5-1	TRBD1	NA	TRBJ1-2	TGCGCCAGCAGCTTGGCCTCAGGGGGCGGAGGTGGCTACACCTTC	CASSLASGGGGGYTF
TRBV5-6	NA	NA	TRBJ1-4	TGTGCCAGCAGCTCGAACGGACGAAACAGGGAAAAACTGTTTTTT	CASSSNGRNREKLFF
TRBV24-1	NA	few	TRBJ2-7	TGTGCCACCAGCGGGGTAGGGTCCAACGAGCAGTACTTC	CATSGVGSNEQYF
TRBV2	NA	NA	TRBJ1-1	TGTGCCAGCAGTACGCCGCCCGGGGGGGCTTTCTTT	CASSTPPGGAFF
TRBV7-9	TRBD2	NA	TRBJ2-1	TGTGCCAGCAGCTCCCGAGCGGGGAGCTCCTACAATGAGCAGTTCTTC	CASSSRAGSSYNEQFF
TRBV5-6	NA	NA	TRBJ1-6	TGTGCCAGCAGCTTGGTTCGACAAGATAATTCACCCCTCCACTTT	CASSLVRQDNSPLHF
TRBV5-1	NA	once	TRBJ1-5	TGCGCCAGCAGATTAGACTGGTCCCAGCCCCAGCATTTT	CASRLDWSQPQHF
TRBV27	NA	NA	TRBJ1-1	TGTGCCAGCAGCAACAGCATGAACACTGAAGCTTTCTTT	CASSNSMNTEAFF
TRBV19	NA	NA	TRBJ1-1	TGTGCCAGTAGTATTTCGGAAGGGGACACTGAAGCTTTCTTT	CASSISEGDTEAFF
TRBV5-1	NA	NA	TRBJ1-2	TGCGCCAGCAGCTTGGGGCCAGCTGCTAACTATGGCTACACCTTC	CASSLGPAANYGYTF
TRBV9	NA	NA	TRBJ1-1	TGTGCCAGCAGCGTAGGTAACTATATGAACACTGAAGCTTTCTTT	CASSVGNYMNTEAFF